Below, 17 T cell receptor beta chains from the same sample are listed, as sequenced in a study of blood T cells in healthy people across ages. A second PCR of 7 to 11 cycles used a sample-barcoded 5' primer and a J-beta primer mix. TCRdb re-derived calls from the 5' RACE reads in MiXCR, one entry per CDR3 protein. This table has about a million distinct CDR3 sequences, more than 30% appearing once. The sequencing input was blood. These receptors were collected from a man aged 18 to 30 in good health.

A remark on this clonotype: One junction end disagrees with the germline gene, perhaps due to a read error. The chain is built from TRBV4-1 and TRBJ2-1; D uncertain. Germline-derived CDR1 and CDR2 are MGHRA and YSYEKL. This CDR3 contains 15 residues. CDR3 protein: CAGSQDLGVHNEQFF. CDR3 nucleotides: TGCGCCGGCAGCCAAGATCTAGGTGTCCACAATGAGCAGTTCTTC.

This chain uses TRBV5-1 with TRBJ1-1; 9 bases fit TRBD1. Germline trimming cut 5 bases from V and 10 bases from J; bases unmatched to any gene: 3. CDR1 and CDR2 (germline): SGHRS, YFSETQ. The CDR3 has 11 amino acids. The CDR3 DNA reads TGCGCCAGCAGGGACAGGGGCGCAGCTTTCTTT. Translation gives CASRDRGAAFF.

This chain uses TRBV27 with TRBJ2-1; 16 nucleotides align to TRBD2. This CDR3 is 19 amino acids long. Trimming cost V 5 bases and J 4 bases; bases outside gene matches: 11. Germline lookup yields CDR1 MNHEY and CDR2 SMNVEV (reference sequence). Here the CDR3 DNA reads TGTGCCAGCAGTCGAGAGGGACTAGCGGGGGGGCCGGGGTACAATGAGCAGTTCTTC. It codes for CASSREGLAGGPGYNEQFF.

The chain's CDR3 is CASSRQLRGPSYNEQFF. DNA of the CDR3: TGCGCCAGCAGCCGTCAACTACGGGGGCCGTCCTACAATGAGCAGTTCTTC. The chain is built from TRBV4-1 and TRBJ2-1; D tentatively reads TRBD1 or TRBD2 (6 bases each). CDR3 size: 17 residues. Germline values: CDR1 MGHRA, CDR2 YSYEKL. Trimming took 4 bases from V and 1 from J, leaving 17 bases between them.

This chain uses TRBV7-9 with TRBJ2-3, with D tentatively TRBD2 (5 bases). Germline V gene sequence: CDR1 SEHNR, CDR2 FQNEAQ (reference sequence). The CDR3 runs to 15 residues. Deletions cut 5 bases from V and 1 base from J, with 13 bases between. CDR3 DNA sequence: TGTGCCAGCAGCATCTCCGTCGGGGGCACAGATACGCAGTATTTT. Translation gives CASSISVGGTDTQYF. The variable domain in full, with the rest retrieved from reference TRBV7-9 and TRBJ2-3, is DTGVSQNPRHKITKRGQNVTFRCDPISEHNRLYWYRQTLGQGPEFLTYFQNEAQLEKSRLLSDRFSAERPKGSFSTLEIQRTEQGDSAMYLCASSISVGGTDTQYFGPGTRLTVL.

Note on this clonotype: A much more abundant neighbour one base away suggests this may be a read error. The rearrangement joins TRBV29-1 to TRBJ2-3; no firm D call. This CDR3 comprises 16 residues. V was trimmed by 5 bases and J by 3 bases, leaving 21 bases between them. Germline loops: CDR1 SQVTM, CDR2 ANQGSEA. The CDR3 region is CSVRPPRSYLTDTQYF. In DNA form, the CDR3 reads TGCAGCGTTAGACCCCCGAGAAGCTATCTAACAGATACGCAGTATTTT.

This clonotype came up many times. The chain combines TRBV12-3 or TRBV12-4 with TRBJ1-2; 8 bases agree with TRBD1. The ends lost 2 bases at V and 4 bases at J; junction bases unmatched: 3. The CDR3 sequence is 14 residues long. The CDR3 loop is CASSLQGQVYGYTF. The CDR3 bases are TGTGCCAGCAGTTTACAGGGACAGGTCTATGGCTACACCTTC.

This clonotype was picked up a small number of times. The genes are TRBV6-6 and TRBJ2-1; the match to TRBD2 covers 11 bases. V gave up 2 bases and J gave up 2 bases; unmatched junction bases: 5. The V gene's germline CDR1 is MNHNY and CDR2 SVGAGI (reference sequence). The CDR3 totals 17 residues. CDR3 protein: CASSYRASGGTYNEQFF. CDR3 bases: TGTGCCAGCAGTTACCGGGCTAGCGGGGGGACCTACAATGAGCAGTTCTTC.

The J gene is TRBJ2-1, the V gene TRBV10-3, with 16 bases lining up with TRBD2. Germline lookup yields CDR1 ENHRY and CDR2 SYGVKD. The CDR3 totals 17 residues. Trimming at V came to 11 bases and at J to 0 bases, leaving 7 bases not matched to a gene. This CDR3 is CAVGGLAGGSSYNEQFF. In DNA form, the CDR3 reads TGTGCCGTAGGGGGACTAGCGGGGGGGAGCTCCTACAATGAGCAGTTCTTC.

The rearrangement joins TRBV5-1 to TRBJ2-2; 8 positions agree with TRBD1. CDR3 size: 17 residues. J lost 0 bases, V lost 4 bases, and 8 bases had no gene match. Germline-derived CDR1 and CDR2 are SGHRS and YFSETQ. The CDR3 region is CASSPGQGLTNTGELFF. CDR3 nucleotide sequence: TGCGCCAGCAGCCCCGGACAGGGCCTCACGAACACCGGGGAGCTGTTTTTT.

The CDR3 region is CASSFGGSNEQYF. CDR3 nucleotides: TGTGCCAGCAGCTTCGGCGGTAGCAATGAGCAGTACTTC. The chain employs TRBV7-2 and TRBJ2-5; D unresolved. This CDR3 comprises 13 residues. Germline V lookup: CDR1 SGHTA, CDR2 FQGNSA. V was shortened by 3 bases and J by 11 bases, with 16 bases between the two germline ends.

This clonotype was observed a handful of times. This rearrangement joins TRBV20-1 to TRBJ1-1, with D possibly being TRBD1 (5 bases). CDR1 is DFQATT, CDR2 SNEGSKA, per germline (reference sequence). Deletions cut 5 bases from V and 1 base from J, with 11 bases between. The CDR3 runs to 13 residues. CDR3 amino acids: CSAAMGENTEAFF. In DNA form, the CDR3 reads TGCAGTGCTGCGATGGGGGAGAACACTGAAGCTTTCTTT.

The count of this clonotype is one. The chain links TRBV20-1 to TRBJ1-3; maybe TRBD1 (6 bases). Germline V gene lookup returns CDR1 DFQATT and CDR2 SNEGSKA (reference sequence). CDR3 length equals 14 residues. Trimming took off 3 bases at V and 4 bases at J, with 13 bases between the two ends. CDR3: CSARQQGQGNTIYF. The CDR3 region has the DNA TGCAGTGCTAGGCAGCAGGGGCAGGGAAACACCATATATTTT.

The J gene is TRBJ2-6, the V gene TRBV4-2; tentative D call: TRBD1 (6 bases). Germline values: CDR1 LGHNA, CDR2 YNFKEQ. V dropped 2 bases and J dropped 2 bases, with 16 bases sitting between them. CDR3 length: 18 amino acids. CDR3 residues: CASSQMGVTGTGANVLTF. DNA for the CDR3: TGTGCCAGCAGCCAAATGGGGGTTACAGGGACTGGGGCCAACGTCCTGACTTTC.

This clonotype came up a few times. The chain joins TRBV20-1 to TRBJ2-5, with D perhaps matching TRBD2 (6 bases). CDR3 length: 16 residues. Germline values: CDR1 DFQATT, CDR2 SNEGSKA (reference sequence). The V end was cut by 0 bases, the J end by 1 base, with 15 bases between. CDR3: CSARDPASAPQETQYF. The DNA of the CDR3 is TGCAGTGCTAGAGATCCGGCTAGCGCCCCCCAAGAGACCCAGTACTTC.

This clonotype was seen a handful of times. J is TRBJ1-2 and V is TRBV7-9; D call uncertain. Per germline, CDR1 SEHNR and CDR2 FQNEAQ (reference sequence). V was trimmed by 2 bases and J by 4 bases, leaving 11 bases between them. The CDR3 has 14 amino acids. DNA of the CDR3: TGTGCCAGCAGCTTATCCTCGGGGATCTATGGCTACACCTTC. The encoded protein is CASSLSSGIYGYTF.

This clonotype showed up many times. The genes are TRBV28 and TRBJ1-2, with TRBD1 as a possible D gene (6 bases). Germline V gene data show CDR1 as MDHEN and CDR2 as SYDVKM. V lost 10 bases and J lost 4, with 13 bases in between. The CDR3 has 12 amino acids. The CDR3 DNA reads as TGTGCCACCCATCAGGGGATCTATGGCTACACCTTC. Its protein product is CATHQGIYGYTF.